These 18 T cell receptor beta chains were all obtained from the same sample, sequenced in a study of Tregs in tolerant kidney transplant recipients. Measured with immunoSEQ multiplex PCR; TCRdb has only the in-frame clones, and not every one. The sample holds approximately 60,000 clones, 98% seen once. The source was Tregs from blood, collected before the transplant. These receptors all stem from a human donor who received a combined kidney and bone marrow transplant.

This chain links TRBV7-9 with TRBJ1-3; 7 positions match TRBD1. The CDR3 loop spans 14 amino acids. Germline V CDR1 and CDR2: SEHNR, FQNEAQ (reference sequence). Trimming took 5 bases from V and 1 from J; bases not matched to a gene: 2. Here the CDR3 reads CASSQGVSGNTIYF. The CDR3 DNA reads as TGTGCCAGCAGCCAGGGGGTATCTGGAAACACCATATATTTT.

This clone appeared once. The chain uses TRBV5-1 and TRBJ2-5; TRBD2 is a possible D gene (5 bases). V was pared by 1 base and J by 4 bases, with 14 bases between. This CDR3 has 15 residues. Germline CDR1 and CDR2: SGHRS and YFSETQ. DNA for the CDR3: TGCGCCAGCAGCTTGATAGGCCGAAGCGGAGAGACCCAGTACTTC. This codes for CASSLIGRSGETQYF.

This clone was observed a single time. V is TRBV6-6 and J is TRBJ1-1; D unresolved. There are 13 residues in the CDR3. Trimming stripped 2 bases from V and 1 base from J, with 5 bases between. CDR1 is MNHNY and CDR2 is SVGAGI in the germline V gene (reference sequence). CDR3 sequence: CASSYGQNTEAFF. The CDR3 nucleotides read TGTGCCAGCAGTTACGGCCAGAACACTGAAGCTTTCTTT.

The rearrangement links TRBV7-3 to TRBJ2-3; D may be TRBD1 (6 bases). The CDR3 contains 16 residues. Germline CDR1 and CDR2: SGHTA and FQGTGA. Trimming shortened V by 5 bases and J by 6 bases, and 21 bases separated the two germline ends. CDR3 sequence: CASSIQGPHLTDTQYF. The CDR3 nucleotides are TGTGCCAGCAGCATACAGGGCCCGCATTTGACGGATACGCAGTATTTT.

In nucleotides, the CDR3 is TGTGCTACTCGCGTGAACTCTGGAAACACCATATATTTT. It is translated as CATRVNSGNTIYF. The chain couples TRBV12-5 to TRBJ1-3; no definite D call. Per germline, CDR1 LGHNT and CDR2 FRNRAP. Trimming took 10 bases from V and 0 from J, leaving 10 bases between them. This CDR3 is 13 amino acids long.

CDR3 sequence reads: CASRSIQKHTGELFF. CDR3 in DNA: TGTGCCAGCAGGTCCATACAGAAACACACCGGGGAGCTGTTTTTT. This rearrangement joins TRBV19 to TRBJ2-2; D not resolved. The CDR3 spans 15 residues. The V and J ends lost 9 bases and 3 bases respectively, with 17 bases between them. Germline V lookup: CDR1 LNHDA, CDR2 SQIVND (reference sequence).

V usage is TRBV7-6 and J usage is TRBJ1-6; 7 positions match TRBD1. This CDR3 has 14 residues. V trimming: 1 base; J trimming: 8 bases; junction bases outside the gene matches: 2. CDR1 and CDR2 from the germline V gene are SGHVS and FNYEAQ. The CDR3 reads CASSLGTGDSPLHF. CDR3 nucleotide sequence: TGTGCCAGCAGCTTAGGGACAGGAGATTCACCCCTCCACTTT.

The chain uses TRBV7-8 and TRBJ1-1, with D tentatively TRBD1 (6 bases). Trimming took off 5 bases at V and 1 base at J, with 8 bases between the two ends. The CDR3 totals 13 residues. The germline gives CDR1 SGHVS, CDR2 FQNEAQ. CDR3 in DNA: TGTGCCAGCAGCCGGGACAAGAACACTGAAGCTTTCTTT. It translates to CASSRDKNTEAFF.

The CDR3 bases are TGTGCCAGCAGCTACCACGACGGGAGGGCGTTCTTCAATGAGCAGTTCTTC. Translation gives CASSYHDGRAFFNEQFF. V is TRBV11-2 and J is TRBJ2-1, with TRBD2 matching over 8 bases. The CDR3 loop spans 17 amino acids. Germline V CDR1 and CDR2: SGHAT, FQNNGV. V was clipped by 4 bases and J by 6 bases; unmatched bases: 14.

The chain couples TRBV5-1 to TRBJ1-3; D might be TRBD1 (5 bases). This CDR3 is 12 amino acids long. V lost 6 bases to trimming and J lost 1 base, with 5 bases between them. The germline V gene has CDR1 SGHRS and CDR2 YFSETQ. CDR3 sequence: CASKGSGNTIYF. The CDR3 DNA sequence: TGCGCCAGCAAGGGGTCTGGAAACACCATATATTTT.

This sequence joins TRBV18 and TRBJ2-3; TRBD1 matches at 9 bases. Losses at the gene ends were 3 bases for V and 3 bases for J; bases not matched to a gene: 16. The CDR3 extends over 19 amino acids. Germline V gives CDR1 KGHSH, CDR2 LQKENI. The CDR3 DNA sequence: TGTGCCAGCTCACCCTTCTCAGGACAGGGGAATGTTGGGACAGATACGCAGTATTTT. This translates into CASSPFSGQGNVGTDTQYF.

The rearrangement joins TRBV19 to TRBJ2-1; the match to TRBD1 covers 10 bases. This CDR3 is built from 17 residues. Trimming cost V 3 bases and J 4 bases; bases outside gene matches: 9. The germline V gene has CDR1 LNHDA and CDR2 SQIVND (reference sequence). DNA for the CDR3: TGTGCCAGTAGTATGATGGAGGGGACAGGGGAATACAATGAGCAGTTCTTC. This encodes CASSMMEGTGEYNEQFF.

The V and J genes are TRBV19 and TRBJ1-1; unclear D gene. With 4 bases removed from V and 3 bases from J, the gap between germline ends came to 9 bases. The CDR3 runs to 13 residues. From germline, CDR1 is LNHDA and CDR2 SQIVND (reference sequence). CDR3 protein: CASSSWQDTEAFF. The CDR3 coding sequence is TGTGCCAGTAGTAGTTGGCAGGACACTGAAGCTTTCTTT.

The V and J genes are TRBV5-1 and TRBJ2-7; D unclear. The V end lost 4 bases, the J end lost 6 bases, and 14 bases lay between the germline ends. CDR1 is SGHRS and CDR2 is YFSETQ in the germline V gene. There are 13 residues in the CDR3. The DNA of the CDR3 is TGCGCCAGCAGCCCTTTGCTCGGTACCGAGCAGTACTTC. Its protein product is CASSPLLGTEQYF.

The chain carries TRBV9 and TRBJ1-3; no clear D. The germline gives CDR1 SGDLS, CDR2 YYNGEE. The length of the CDR3 is 12 residues. V lost 3 bases and J lost 5, with 6 bases in between. The CDR3 bases are TGTGCCAGCAGCGACGGTCGAAACACCATATATTTT. Translating it yields CASSDGRNTIYF.

The J gene is TRBJ2-7, the V gene TRBV7-6, with D perhaps matching TRBD2 (5 bases). The V end was cut by 5 bases, the J end by 6 bases, with 17 bases between. Germline assignment: CDR1 SGHVS and CDR2 FNYEAQ. The CDR3 runs to 14 residues. The CDR3 reads CASSPKVPAGEQYF. The CDR3 region has the DNA TGTGCCAGCAGCCCGAAGGTGCCGGCGGGCGAGCAGTACTTC.

This clone was counted a single time. J is TRBJ1-6 and V is TRBV4-1; no clear D. CDR1 MGHRA and CDR2 YSYEKL come from the germline V gene. The CDR3 has 15 amino acids. Deletions cut 1 base from V and 6 bases from J, with 10 bases between. CDR3 nucleotides: TGCGCCAGCAGCCAAGGATACAGAGTTAATTCACCCCTCCACTTT. Residues: CASSQGYRVNSPLHF.

The chain is built from TRBV23-1 and TRBJ2-2, with 9 bases aligning to TRBD1. TRBV23-1 is placed among ORFs of uncertain function. CDR3 length: 18 residues. V dropped 3 bases and J dropped 7; count of bases not matched to a gene: 15. The CDR3 sequence is CASSHPQGARVRGGELFF. DNA for the CDR3: TGCGCCAGCAGTCATCCACAGGGGGCGCGGGTTCGAGGCGGGGAGCTGTTTTTT.